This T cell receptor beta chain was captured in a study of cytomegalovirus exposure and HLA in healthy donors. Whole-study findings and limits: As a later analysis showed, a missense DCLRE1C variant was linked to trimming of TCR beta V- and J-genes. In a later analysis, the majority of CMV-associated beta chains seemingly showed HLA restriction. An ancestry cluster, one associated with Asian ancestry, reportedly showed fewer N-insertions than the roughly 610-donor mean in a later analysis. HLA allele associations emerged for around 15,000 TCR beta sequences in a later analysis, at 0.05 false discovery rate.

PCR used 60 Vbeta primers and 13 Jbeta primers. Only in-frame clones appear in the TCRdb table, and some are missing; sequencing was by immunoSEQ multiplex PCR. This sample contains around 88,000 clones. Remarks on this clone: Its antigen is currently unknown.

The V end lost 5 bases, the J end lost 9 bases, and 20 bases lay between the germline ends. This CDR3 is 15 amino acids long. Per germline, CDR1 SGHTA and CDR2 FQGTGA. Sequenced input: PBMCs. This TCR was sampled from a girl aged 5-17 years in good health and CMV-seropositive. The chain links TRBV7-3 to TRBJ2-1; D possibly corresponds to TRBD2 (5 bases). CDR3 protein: CASSTGVVGQSEQFF. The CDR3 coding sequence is TGTGCCAGCAGCACCGGGGTGGTCGGGCAGAGTGAGCAGTTCTTC.